This entry lists 16 T cell receptor beta chains sequenced from one sample in a study of T cells in Graves' hyperthyroidism and ophthalmopathy. Amplification of TCR beta CDR3 regions was performed using RNA transcripts as template. The HTBI primer set drove a first-round RT-PCR of the TCR CDR3. TCRdb passed the multiplex PCR reads through MiXCR, listing each CDR3 protein once. The top ten clones hold roughly 20% of a sample with 370,000 or so distinct CDR3 sequences, roughly 12% of them seen once. Sequenced sample: blood. Every receptor here comes from a man younger than 45 with Graves' hyperthyroidism that later progressed to Graves' ophthalmopathy.

This clonotype was counted many times. The rearrangement links TRBV7-2 to TRBJ2-1; D remains ambiguous. V was pared by 5 bases and J by 7 bases, with 9 bases between. The length of the CDR3 is 12 residues. Germline V lookup: CDR1 SGHTA, CDR2 FQGNSA. CDR3 in DNA: TGTGCCAGCAGCCCATCCCAGAATGAGCAGTTCTTC. Translation: CASSPSQNEQFF.

This clonotype was counted a few times. The chain joins TRBV6-2 or TRBV6-3 to TRBJ2-7; TRBD1 aligns across 7 bases. CDR1 and CDR2 (germline): MNHEY, SVGEGT. With V trimmed by 4 bases and J by 3 bases, 6 bases remained unmatched. The CDR3 has 14 residues. CDR3 coding DNA: TGTGCCAGCAGTTCCCCGGGACAGTTCTACGAGCAGTACTTC. Translating gives CASSSPGQFYEQYF.

This clonotype appeared many times. The chain recombines TRBV7-9 with TRBJ1-1; D is uncertain. Trimming removed 3 bases from V and 0 bases from J, with 5 bases in between. The CDR3 runs to 13 residues. Per the germline V gene, CDR1 is SEHNR and CDR2 is FQNEAQ (reference sequence). This chain's CDR3 is CASSLVMNTEAFF. In DNA, the CDR3 is TGTGCCAGCAGCTTGGTGATGAACACTGAAGCTTTCTTT.

The genes are TRBV20-1 and TRBJ2-7, with 7 nucleotides matching TRBD1. The V and J ends lost 6 bases and 3 bases, in that order; junction bases with no gene match: 11. Germline V CDR1 and CDR2: DFQATT, SNEGSKA (reference sequence). The CDR3 has 14 amino acids. The CDR3 reads CSAAPKGADYEQYF. In DNA, the CDR3 is TGCAGTGCAGCCCCTAAGGGGGCTGACTACGAGCAGTACTTC.

This clonotype occurred many times. The chain recombines TRBV12-3 or TRBV12-4 with TRBJ1-1, with D perhaps TRBD1 (6 bases). V gave up 6 bases and J gave up 4 bases, with 12 bases separating them. The CDR3 spans 13 residues. The chain's CDR3 is CASRDFRGTEAFF. The CDR3 DNA sequence: TGTGCCAGCAGGGATTTCAGGGGCACTGAAGCTTTCTTT.

This clonotype was found a few times. The chain has TRBV29-1 and TRBJ1-2; the D gene is possibly TRBD1 (5 bases). Germline lookup yields CDR1 SQVTM and CDR2 ANQGSEA. This CDR3 is 11 amino acids long. CDR3 residues: CGLWDAHGYTF. CDR3 nucleotide sequence: TGCGGCTTGTGGGACGCGCATGGCTACACCTTC.

The CDR3 nucleotides are TGTGCCACCAGCAGAGGGGGGATAGGTGGCTACACCTTC. Translating gives CATSRGGIGGYTF. This chain links TRBV15 with TRBJ1-2; maybe TRBD1 (5 bases). Between the trimmed V and J ends, which lost 1 base and 7 bases, there was a span of 10 bases. The CDR3 consists of 13 residues. Germline CDR1 is LNHNV and CDR2 is YYDKDF (reference sequence).

This clonotype came up many times. This chain connects TRBV7-9 to TRBJ2-5; 8 bases match TRBD2. Germline assignment: CDR1 SEHNR and CDR2 FQNEAQ (reference sequence). V lost 5 bases, J lost 1 base, and 12 bases stayed unmatched. The CDR3 loop spans 17 amino acids. CDR3 protein: CASSDSGTRSRQETQYF. Here the CDR3 DNA reads TGTGCCAGCAGCGATTCCGGGACTAGAAGCCGCCAAGAGACCCAGTACTTC.

This clonotype was recorded at least ten times. V and J are TRBV7-9 and TRBJ1-2, with 8 bases aligning to TRBD1. Trimming at V came to 1 base and at J to 8 bases, leaving 6 bases not matched to a gene. Germline assignment: CDR1 SEHNR and CDR2 FQNEAQ (reference sequence). The CDR3 length is 14 residues. CDR3 nucleotides: TGTGCCAGCAGCTTAGGGCAGGGGGCGAAAGGCTACACCTTC. Translation: CASSLGQGAKGYTF.

This clonotype was picked up many times. The V gene is TRBV20-1, the J gene TRBJ1-5; D call uncertain. V lost 0 bases and J lost 0, with 6 bases in between. CDR1 DFQATT and CDR2 SNEGSKA come from the germline V gene (reference sequence). The CDR3 is 14 amino acids. For the CDR3, the DNA is TGCAGTGCTAGAGAAGGGTATAGCAATCAGCCCCAGCATTTT. The encoded protein is CSAREGYSNQPQHF.

This clonotype was detected only once. The chain is built from TRBV10-3 and TRBJ2-7, with 9 bases aligning to TRBD1. CDR3 length: 16 residues. With 3 bases clipped from V and 2 bases from J, the junction kept 8 bases outside the gene matches. Germline lookup yields CDR1 ENHRY and CDR2 SYGVKD. The CDR3 bases are TGTGCCATCAGTGATTCGGACAGGGGCGGACCCTACGAGCAGTACTTC. It translates to CAISDSDRGGPYEQYF.

This clonotype has a handful of counts. This chain uses TRBV20-1 with TRBJ2-6, with a possible D match to TRBD2 (5 bases). Trimming shortened V by 3 bases and J by 1 base, and 7 bases separated the two germline ends. CDR1 DFQATT and CDR2 SNEGSKA come from the germline V gene (reference sequence). The CDR3 sequence is 14 residues long. CDR3: CSAREVSGANVLTF. In DNA, the CDR3 is TGCAGTGCTAGGGAGGTTTCTGGGGCCAACGTCCTGACTTTC.

This clonotype was counted between two and nine times. The chain is built from TRBV5-4 and TRBJ2-7; 8 bases are a match to TRBD2. V lost 5 bases to trimming and J lost 6 bases; unmatched junction nucleotides: 13. The length of the CDR3 is 15 residues. In germline, CDR1 is SGHNT, CDR2 YYREEE (reference sequence). The DNA for the CDR3 is TGTGCCAGCAGTCCAGGTGGTAGCGGGGCACGCGAGCAGTACTTC. Translation: CASSPGGSGAREQYF.

This clonotype was counted only a few times. This chain uses TRBV19 with TRBJ1-5; D is uncertain. The CDR3 loop spans 15 amino acids. Germline V CDR1 and CDR2: LNHDA, SQIVND (reference sequence). V was shortened by 1 base and J by 2 bases, with 9 bases between the two germline ends. In nucleotides, the CDR3 is TGTGCCAGTAGTATAGTTCGAGAAGGCAATCAGCCCCAGCATTTT. Translating gives CASSIVREGNQPQHF.

This clonotype was counted ten times or more. The V call is TRBV24-1, the J call TRBJ1-5; 9 bases fit TRBD1. This CDR3 contains 15 residues. The V and J ends lost 5 bases and 5 bases, in that order; junction bases with no gene match: 6. CDR1 is KGHDR, CDR2 SFDVKD, per germline. This CDR3 reads CATSVGQGSDQPQHF. The CDR3, as DNA: TGTGCCACCAGTGTCGGACAGGGGAGTGATCAGCCCCAGCATTTT.

Many counts were recorded for this clonotype. V is TRBV28 and J is TRBJ2-7; D perhaps matches TRBD2 (6 bases). The CDR3 extends over 14 amino acids. Germline values: CDR1 MDHEN, CDR2 SYDVKM. V was clipped by 10 bases and J by 3 bases, with 19 bases between them. The CDR3: CAINSRDSFYEQYF. In DNA, the CDR3 is TGTGCCATCAATTCCCGGGACTCATTCTACGAGCAGTACTTC.